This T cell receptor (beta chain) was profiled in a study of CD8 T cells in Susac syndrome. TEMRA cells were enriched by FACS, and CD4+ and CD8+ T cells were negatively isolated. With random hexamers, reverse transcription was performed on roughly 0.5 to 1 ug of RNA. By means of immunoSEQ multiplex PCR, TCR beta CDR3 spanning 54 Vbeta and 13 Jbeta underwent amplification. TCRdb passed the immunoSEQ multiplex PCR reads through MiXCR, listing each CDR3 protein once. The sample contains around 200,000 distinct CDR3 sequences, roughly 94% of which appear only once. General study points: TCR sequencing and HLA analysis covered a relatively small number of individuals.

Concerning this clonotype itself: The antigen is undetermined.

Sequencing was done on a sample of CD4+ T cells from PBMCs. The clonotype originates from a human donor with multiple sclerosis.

CDR3 coding DNA: TGCAGTGCTAGAGTCGTTCCGACCGATTTAGGCTACACCTTC. Translated, it gives CSARVVPTDLGYTF. The chain carries TRBV20-1 and TRBJ1-2; D not certain. V dropped 1 base and J dropped 8 bases, with 17 bases sitting between them. The CDR3 spans 14 residues. In germline, CDR1 is DFQATT, CDR2 SNEGSKA (reference sequence).